This T cell receptor beta chain was observed in a study of human T cells and chemical hapten exposure. In TCRdb, the RACE reads were re-called with MiXCR into one record per CDR3 protein. The sample yields about 380,000 distinct CDR3 sequences, about 4.4% seen once. Germline assignment: CDR1 SEHNR and CDR2 FQNEAQ (reference sequence). There are 15 residues in the CDR3. V was pared by 5 bases and J by 4 bases, with 10 bases of the junction left unmatched. Indicated time point: patch test 1, 2 weeks after DPC sensitization. This sample's treatment: therapeutic diphenylcyclopropenone sensitization with weekly scalp DPC.

This chain uses TRBV7-9 with TRBJ1-2; 7 positions agree with TRBD1. The sequence derives from a woman aged 50 to 60 with alopecia areata. Some clones in this sample may be carry-over from other donors' samples. The input for sequencing was whole blood, taken in connection with sensitization to the hapten diphenylcyclopropenone (DPC). The CDR3 nucleotides are TGTGCCAGCAGCCGCGGACAGGCGCGGGCCTATGGCTACACCTTC. Its translation: CASSRGQARAYGYTF.